The next 7 T cell receptor beta chains were all read from a single sample in a study of T-cell reconstitution after alpha-beta-depleted transplantation in children (TCRdb year 2016). The intended sense of this specimen's treatment or condition label: allogeneic hematopoietic cell transplantation with graft depleted of TCRalphabeta T cells and CD19 B cells. The library was made by PCR. TCRdb lists the instrument as Illumina HiSeq 2500. Molecular barcoding was employed in the preparation of TCR libraries, with unique molecular identifiers being used to normalize TCRbeta repertoire quantification. TCRdb reworked the public reads: Q25 trimming with fastp, MiXCR clone assembly, productive beta chains retained. Rows with one shared CDR3 protein collapse into an entry with the most common genes and DNA. This sample is represented by 900,000 or so distinct CDR3 sequences; less than 20% of them were singletons. Jointly, the top ten make up approximately 5% of the sample.

Sequences were derived from PBMCs, mostly from graft donor cells, sampled 360 days after TCRalphabeta/CD19-depleted stem cell transplant. These receptors originate from a male patient younger than 18 who had a stem cell transplant for acute lymphoblastic leukemia, so the T cells may come from the graft donor.

This clonotype was seen at least ten times. J is TRBJ2-3 and V is TRBV5-5, with 7 positions matching TRBD2. Trimming removed 4 bases from V and 10 bases from J; junction bases left unmatched: 12. CDR1 is SGHKS, CDR2 YYEKEE, per germline (reference sequence). The CDR3 spans 14 residues. CDR3 amino acids: CASSTTTGRESQYF. DNA for the CDR3: TGTGCCAGCAGCACCACCACGGGGCGGGAGTCGCAGTATTTT.

This rearrangement joins TRBV5-1 to TRBJ2-3; tentative D call: TRBD2 (5 bases). Trimming removed 3 bases at V and 0 bases at J, with 11 bases between. From germline, CDR1 is SGHRS and CDR2 YFSETQ. CDR3 length: 15 amino acids. This chain's CDR3 is CASSSGRESTDTQYF. The CDR3 DNA is TGCGCCAGCAGCTCCGGACGGGAAAGCACAGATACGCAGTATTTT. Supplemented by reference TRBV5-1 and TRBJ2-3, the full variable domain reads KAGVTQTPRYLIKTRGQQVTLSCSPISGHRSVSWYQQTPGQGLQFLFEYFSETQRNKGNFPGRFSGRQFSNSRSEMNVSTLELGDSALYLCASSSGRESTDTQYFGPGTRLTVL.

This clonotype was found many times. The chain is built from TRBV18 and TRBJ2-2; D unresolved. V lost 2 bases and J 5 bases, leaving 6 bases between the germline ends. This CDR3 region has 13 residues. From germline, CDR1 is KGHSH and CDR2 LQKENI. CDR3 DNA: TGTGCCAGCTCACCAGACTTGACCGGGGAGCTGTTTTTT. It codes for CASSPDLTGELFF.

The chain links TRBV7-9 to TRBJ2-6; D not resolved. Trimming shortened V by 1 base and J by 8 bases, and 3 bases separated the two germline ends. CDR1 and CDR2 (germline): SEHNR, FQNEAQ (reference sequence). The CDR3 has 12 amino acids. This CDR3 reads CASSLESNVLTF. The DNA for the CDR3 is TGTGCCAGCAGCTTAGAATCCAACGTCCTGACTTTC. Based on the CDR3 plus reference TRBV7-9 and TRBJ2-6, the full variable domain is DTGVSQNPRHKITKRGQNVTFRCDPISEHNRLYWYRQTLGQGPEFLTYFQNEAQLEKSRLLSDRFSAERPKGSFSTLEIQRTEQGDSAMYLCASSLESNVLTFGAGSRLTVL.

This clonotype appeared a few times. The gene calls are TRBV18 and TRBJ2-1, with 10 bases matching TRBD2. The V segment lost 1 base and the J segment 8 bases; nucleotides outside the gene matches: 8. Germline V gene data show CDR1 as KGHSH and CDR2 as LQKENI. This CDR3 has 16 residues. CDR3 sequence reads: CASSPLASGRGDEQFF. In DNA form, the CDR3 reads TGTGCCAGCTCACCACTGGCTAGCGGGAGAGGCGATGAGCAGTTCTTC.

The chain recombines TRBV20-1 with TRBJ2-1, with D perhaps given as TRBD1 or TRBD2 (8 bases each). The CDR3 contains 12 residues. The V end was cut by 6 bases, the J end by 12 bases, with 18 bases between. CDR1 is DFQATT, CDR2 SNEGSKA, per germline (reference sequence). CDR3 sequence: CSAENRGTRQFF. DNA of the CDR3: TGCAGTGCCGAGAACAGGGGGACTAGGCAGTTCTTC.

This clonotype was picked up many times. The genes are TRBV27 and TRBJ2-1; 7 bases align to TRBD1. J was trimmed by 6 bases and V by 7 bases; bases with no gene match: 3. Germline lookup yields CDR1 MNHEY and CDR2 SMNVEV (reference sequence). The CDR3 is 12 amino acids. CDR3 nucleotide sequence: TGTGCCAGCACGACAGGGATCAATGAGCAGTTCTTC. Translated: CASTTGINEQFF.